The 6 T cell receptor beta chains reported below all come from one sample, sequenced in a study of blood T cell repertoires in COVID-19. The table came from immunoSEQ multiplex PCR; TCRdb's copy has only in-frame clones and leaves some out. The repertoire holds over 250,000 clones, with about nine tenths as singletons. The sequenced material came from peripheral blood. The receptor set was obtained from a man aged 55 to 70 who had recovered from COVID-19.

The gene calls are TRBV11-2 and TRBJ2-5, with 7 positions matching TRBD1. Germline CDR1 is SGHAT and CDR2 is FQNNGV. This CDR3 is built from 18 residues. The V gene end was trimmed by 8 bases and the J gene end by 4 bases; junction bases not matched to a gene: 22. This chain's CDR3 is CASRLGTGVNSPRETQYF. CDR3 bases: TGTGCCAGCCGCCTCGGAACAGGGGTAAATTCGCCGAGAGAGACCCAGTACTTC.

The rearrangement joins TRBV5-1 to TRBJ2-5; maybe TRBD2 (5 bases). The CDR3 is 14 residues long. The V and J ends lost 0 bases and 1 base respectively, with 7 bases between them. Per germline, CDR1 SGHRS and CDR2 YFSETQ. CDR3 bases: TGCGCCAGCAGCTTGGGAGCGGTCCAAGAGACCCAGTACTTC. This codes for CASSLGAVQETQYF.

The rearrangement uses TRBV20-1 and TRBJ1-3, with no clear D. Germline-derived CDR1 and CDR2 are DFQATT and SNEGSKA (reference sequence). Trimming removed 3 bases from V and 8 bases from J, with 8 bases in between. The CDR3 consists of 11 residues. CDR3 in amino acids: CSASPGDTIYF. In nucleotides, the CDR3 is TGCAGTGCTAGCCCAGGTGACACCATATATTTT.

The chain couples TRBV7-2 to TRBJ2-3; tentative D call: TRBD1 (6 bases). CDR1 and CDR2 from the germline V gene are SGHTA and FQGNSA. The CDR3 consists of 17 residues. V lost 3 bases to trimming and J lost 0 bases, with 16 bases between them. CDR3 DNA: TGTGCCAGCAGCTTGAGGGTGGGGGCCCCAAGCACAGATACGCAGTATTTT. It translates to CASSLRVGAPSTDTQYF. The complete variable domain, with remaining parts taken from reference TRBV7-2 and TRBJ2-3, reads GAGVSQSPSNKVTEKGKDVELRCDPISGHTALYWYRQSLGQGLEFLIYFQGNSAPDKSGLPSDRFSAERTGGSVSTLTIQRTQQEDSAVYLCASSLRVGAPSTDTQYFGPGTRLTVL.

The chain employs TRBV2 and TRBJ2-3; 13 bases map to TRBD2. V was clipped by 8 bases and J by 1 base; unmatched bases: 15. The CDR3 totals 19 residues. CDR1 SNHLY and CDR2 FYNNEI come from the germline V gene. CDR3 in DNA: TGTGCCAGCGCCCCCCCGGGACTAGCGGGGAGGTGGGGCACAGATACGCAGTATTTT. Residues: CASAPPGLAGRWGTDTQYF.

The V call is TRBV18, the J call TRBJ1-2, with 9 bases aligning to TRBD1. Germline V gene lookup returns CDR1 KGHSH and CDR2 LQKENI. This CDR3 spans 16 amino acids. The J segment lost 1 base and the V segment lost 1 base, leaving 4 bases of the junction unmatched. The CDR3 loop is CASSPLRDRVNYGYTF. In nucleotides, the CDR3 is TGTGCCAGCTCACCACTCCGGGACAGGGTTAACTATGGCTACACCTTC. The full variable domain, with the rest looked up from reference TRBV18 and TRBJ1-2, is NAGVMQNPRHLVRRRGQEARLRCSPMKGHSHVYWYRQLPEEGLKFMVYLQKENIIDESGMPKERFSAEFPKEGPSILRIQQVVRGDSAAYFCASSPLRDRVNYGYTFGSGTRLTVV.